This TCR beta chain was captured in a study of blood T cell repertoires in COVID-19. The cohort comprised adults aged about 18 to 100 years residing in about 25 US areas. Self-reported history from a screening survey and questionnaire set each donor's cohort. V gave up 5 bases and J gave up 5 bases; unmatched junction bases: 8. CDR3 length: 15 residues. CDR1 and CDR2 from the germline V gene are LGHNA and YNFKEQ. Under the authors' procedure: Counts of nucleated cells, estimated from reference gene primer amplification, were obtained. The data were produced by immunoSEQ multiplex PCR, yet TCRdb's version contains in-frame clones alone and is incomplete. V, J and clone size are taken as reported in that table, and D and trimming were inferred from the DNA itself. Of around 280,000 clones listed, nearly 90% were seen once; the top ten hold approximately 1.5%.

The clonotype originates from a young woman with acute COVID-19. The chain employs TRBV4-2 and TRBJ2-7, with 11 positions matching TRBD1. The source material was PBMCs or T cells enriched from blood (not recorded which). The CDR3 protein is CASSGWGQGVHEQYF. The CDR3 region has the DNA TGTGCCAGCAGCGGTTGGGGACAGGGGGTGCACGAGCAGTACTTC.